This T cell receptor beta chain was recovered during a study of early T cells in non-severe SARS-CoV-2 infection. CDR3 length equals 18 residues. Unique molecular identifiers (one per individual cDNA molecule) were attached. From the 5' RACE reads, TCRdb called clonotypes with MiXCR, one entry per CDR3 protein. The table shows about 77,000 distinct CDR3 sequences, with roughly a sixth occurring only once. Sequencing used whole blood. The source is an adult who was a healthcare worker with PCR-confirmed SARS-CoV-2 infection or an uninfected control (not recorded which). The V gene is TRBV21-1, the J gene TRBJ2-7; the listed D gene, TRBD1, was not tested against the DNA. TRBV21-1 is deemed a pseudogene. The CDR3 here is CASSKVSLRDGASYEQYF. The CDR3 bases are TGTGCCAGCAGCAAAGTCTCTCTCCGGGACGGGGCCTCCTACGAGCAGTACTTC.